This T cell receptor beta chain was sequenced for a study of T cell clones after liver transplantation (dated by TCRdb to between 2018 and 2020). Regarding the research as a whole: The samples were obtained from ITN030ST, a randomized trial that attempted immunosuppression withdrawal within 2 years after liver transplantation. Donor-reactive T cell clones were identified using TCRbeta sequencing after a pre-transplant mixed lymphocyte reaction and were then followed in post-transplant blood. As an antigen-independent comparator for the donor-reactive sequences, third party-reactive TCRbeta sequences from pre-transplant MLRs were identified as well. Of the eight recipients, a few were HCV-positive, while the remaining recipients had been transplanted for non-autoimmune, non-viral indications. Until randomization at 12-24 months post-transplant, subjects were given standard immunosuppression, with no induction therapy. Tolerance was defined as complete withdrawal of immunosuppression for at least one year without a rise in liver enzymes beyond twice the upper limit of normal. Blood samples were collected pre-transplant, pre-randomization before withdrawal, and post-randomization after either full withdrawal or failed withdrawal. The studied cohort comprised 8 liver transplant recipients, 3 classified as tolerant and 5 as non-tolerant.

Results the study describes overall, beyond this receptor: Because of small, heterogeneous patient numbers and non-standardized post-transplant time points, the conclusions were only preliminary. Donor-reactive sequences declined more than third party-reactive ones, suggesting partial antigen-specific deletion unrelated to withdrawal success. In two subjects, low numbers of available donor cells limited the measurable donor-reactive repertoire. In most of the 8 subjects, regardless of tolerance or HCV status, circulating donor-reactive CD4 TCRbeta sequences dropped significantly post-transplant. After accounting for repertoire turnover, donor-reactive detection was significantly reduced in 7 of 8 subjects for CD4 and 8 of 8 for CD8. Because no allograft tissue specimens were available, donor-reactive T cells may have migrated into the graft instead of being deleted.

High-throughput TCRbeta CDR3 sequencing of frozen genomic DNA was performed by immunoSEQ, with PCR amplification, mapping, bias correction and internal controls included. The paper's processing steps were these. Productive rearrangements were kept, and unique TCRbeta sequences were defined by CDR3 nucleotide sequence plus V and J gene. For classification of a sequence as donor-reactive, at least 5-fold expansion in CFSE-low cells relative to unstimulated pre-transplant cells and a frequency of at least 0.01% were required. Minimum frequency thresholds were set for each subject based on the unstimulated sample with the lowest template count, ensuring at least 90% detection power. Jensen-Shannon divergence between the top 1000 TCRbeta sequences post- versus pre-transplant served as the measure of repertoire turnover. Two-sided Fisher's exact tests were used to test for changes in the detection of donor-reactive sequences. TCRdb provides this immuneACCESS table in a form limited to in-frame rearrangements. Some clones are lacking; in checked studies, under half of them reflect an unresolved V gene, and why the rest are absent is not known. V, J and clone size reflect that table, while D and trimming were determined from the DNA. The sample table holds some 9,500 clones, of which 55% to 85% were seen once. The ten largest clones capture roughly a fifth of the sample.

V gives up 2 bases and J gives up 0 bases, and the segment between their germline ends measures 10 bases. The CDR3 goes from the cysteine to the phenylalanine over 15 residues. CDR3 DNA only is kept here, 45 bases in frame from base 1. In the germline V gene (reference sequence), CDR1 corresponds to LNHDA and CDR2 to SQIVND. Unstimulated PBMCs, after thawing, were stained for CD3, CD4 and CD8 and then FACS-sorted into CD3+CD4+ and CD3+CD8+ populations. All 8 studied subjects were randomized to immunosuppression withdrawal. Genomic DNA was isolated with the Qiagen DNeasy Blood and Tissue Kit. Judged by its sample share, this clone qualifies as medium-sized (0.01 to 0.1%). Its antigen is not yet known. Base qualities are not at hand, and no much larger clone is one base apart.

The sequence joins TRBV19 to TRBJ1-2, and the D gene may be TRBD1, 5 bases matching. Sequenced here: CD8+ T cells from blood, sampled at the roughly 15-month timepoint. This clonotype originated in a human patient who received a liver transplant. Donor T cells from the graft may be present among the T cells after a transplant. The sequenced DNA: TGTGCCAGTAGTATAACAGGTGCAACTAACTATGGCTACACCTTC. Its product reads: CASSITGATNYGYTF.